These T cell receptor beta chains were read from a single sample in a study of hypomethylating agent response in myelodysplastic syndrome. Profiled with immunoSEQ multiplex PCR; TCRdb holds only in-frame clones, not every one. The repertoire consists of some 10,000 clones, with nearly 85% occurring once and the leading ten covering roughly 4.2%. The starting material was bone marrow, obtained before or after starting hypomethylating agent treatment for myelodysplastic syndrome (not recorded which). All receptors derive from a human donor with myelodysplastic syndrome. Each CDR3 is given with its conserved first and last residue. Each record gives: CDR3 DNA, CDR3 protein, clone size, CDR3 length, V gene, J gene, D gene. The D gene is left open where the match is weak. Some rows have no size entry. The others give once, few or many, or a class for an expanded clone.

TGTGCCAGCAGCTTATGGGTGACTCTCTACGAGCAGTACTTC,CASSLWVTLYEQYF,.,14,TRBV5-6,TRBJ2-7,.
TGTGCCAGCGATCCACTGAGGGACCCTGGGACCCAGTACTTC,CASDPLRDPGTQYF,.,14,TRBV6-1,TRBJ2-5,.
TGTGCCAGCAGTTTAAACGGACAGTCAAAAGAGACCCAGTACTTC,CASSLNGQSKETQYF,.,15,TRBV25-1,TRBJ2-5,.
TGTGCCAGCAGTTTTACTTACTCCTACGAGCAGTACTTC,CASSFTYSYEQYF,.,13,TRBV6-5,TRBJ2-7,.
TGTGCCAGCAGCTTCGGACAGGGTAACACTGAAGCTTTCTTT,CASSFGQGNTEAFF,once,14,TRBV11-3,TRBJ1-1,TRBD1
TGCGCCAGCGGGCAGGGGTTTTCTGGAAACACCATATATTTT,CASGQGFSGNTIYF,.,14,TRBV5-1,TRBJ1-3,.
TGCGCCAGCAGCCAAGAGAGGGAGGCGGGTAACACTGAAGCTTTCTTT,CASSQEREAGNTEAFF,.,16,TRBV4-1,TRBJ1-1,.
TGTGCCAGCAGCCAACCCGGATTGGATCAGCCCCAGCATTTT,CASSQPGLDQPQHF,.,14,TRBV4-2,TRBJ1-5,.
TGTGCCAGCAGCTTAGGCCTAAAAACAGGGATCTCTGGCTACACCTTC,CASSLGLKTGISGYTF,few,16,TRBV13,TRBJ1-2,.
TGTGCCAGCAGGACAGGGGGCGGCACAGATACGCAGTATTTT,CASRTGGGTDTQYF,.,14,TRBV25-1,TRBJ2-3,TRBD1
TGTGCCAGCAGTGAAGCGAGTAGATCCGGGGAGCTGTTTTTT,CASSEASRSGELFF,.,14,TRBV2,TRBJ2-2,.
TGTGCCAGCAGCCCAGCCGCGACGGGTCACTTTGGGTTCTTC,CASSPAATGHFGFF,.,14,TRBV7-9,TRBJ2-1,.
TGTGCCAGCAGCCCCGGGACAGGGACCCAAGAGACCCAGTACTTC,CASSPGTGTQETQYF,.,15,TRBV6-1,TRBJ2-5,TRBD1
TGTGCCAGCTCCACCCCCTCATGGACTGAAGCTTTCTTT,CASSTPSWTEAFF,.,13,TRBV7-8,TRBJ1-1,.
.,CASSSSGGTYEQYF,once,14,TRBV6-1,TRBJ2-7,.
TGTGCCTGGAGTGGGCAGGGGCTTCTAGGACTCCACTTT,CAWSGQGLLGLHF,few,13,TRBV30,TRBJ1-6,.
TGTGCCAGCAGGCCCCCGGGGACAGGGAGTGGGGCCGCTGAAGCTTTCTTT,CASRPPGTGSGAAEAFF,.,17,TRBV2,TRBJ1-1,TRBD1
TGTGCCAGCAGCTTGACTAGCGGGAGCTACGAGCAGTACTTC,CASSLTSGSYEQYF,.,14,TRBV7-2,TRBJ2-7,TRBD2
TGTGCCAGCAGTGAAAACAGTGCAACTAATGAAAAACTGTTTTTT,CASSENSATNEKLFF,.,15,TRBV2,TRBJ1-4,.
TGTGCCAGCAGTGGTAGGACAGGGAAAAACATTCAGTACTTC,CASSGRTGKNIQYF,.,14,TRBV2,TRBJ2-4,TRBD1
TGTGCCAGCAGTGCCGACGAGGGGGACACTGAAGCTTTCTTT,CASSADEGDTEAFF,.,14,TRBV6-1,TRBJ1-1,.
TGTGCCAGCAGTGCCCCCAGGGCTGAGCAGTACTTC,CASSAPRAEQYF,once,12,TRBV2,TRBJ2-7,.
TGTGCCAGCAGTCCACGCGACAGGGGGCGCATCGAGCAGTACTTC,CASSPRDRGRIEQYF,.,15,TRBV6-5,TRBJ2-7,TRBD1
TGTGCCAGCAGCGTAGGGACTAGCGTTTTGGATGAGCAGTTCTTC,CASSVGTSVLDEQFF,.,15,TRBV9,TRBJ2-1,TRBD2
TGTGCCTGGGCTAACGGTTACAATGAGCAGTTCTTC,CAWANGYNEQFF,few,12,TRBV30,TRBJ2-1,.
TGTGCCAGCTCACCATATTACAGGGGAGGAAACACCATATATTTT,CASSPYYRGGNTIYF,.,15,TRBV18,TRBJ1-3,TRBD1
TGTGCCAGCAGTCCACCTGGACAGGGAGGCAACACCGGGGAGCTGTTTTTT,CASSPPGQGGNTGELFF,.,17,TRBV5-4,TRBJ2-2,TRBD1
TGCGCCAGCAGCCAGGGACTCTCCAACACCGGGGAGCTGTTTTTT,CASSQGLSNTGELFF,.,15,TRBV5-1,TRBJ2-2,.
TGTGCCAGCAAAGTTGGAGGATACGAGCAGTACTTC,CASKVGGYEQYF,.,12,TRBV6-1,TRBJ2-7,.
TGTGCCAGCCGGGGGGCACAGGGAGGAGAGACCCAGTACTTC,CASRGAQGGETQYF,.,14,TRBV2,TRBJ2-5,.
TGTGCCAGCAGCTTAACTAGCGGGATGGGGGATACGCAGTATTTT,CASSLTSGMGDTQYF,.,15,TRBV7-3,TRBJ2-3,TRBD2
TGCGCCAGCAGCCCTGGACTAGCGGGAGTTAGTGAGCAGTTCTTC,CASSPGLAGVSEQFF,.,15,TRBV10-2,TRBJ2-1,TRBD2
TGCGCCAGCAGCGTGAGGGATCCCGACAGGGCCCCAAATGAAGCTTTCTTT,CASSVRDPDRAPNEAFF,few,17,TRBV5-1,TRBJ1-1,TRBD1
TGCAGTCAGCGGTACACAGATACGCAGTATTTT,CSQRYTDTQYF,.,11,TRBV20-1,TRBJ2-3,.
TGTGCCAGCTCACCAAACAGGGATTACTATGGCTACACCTTC,CASSPNRDYYGYTF,.,14,TRBV18,TRBJ1-2,.
TGTGCCAGTAGTATAAGACGGGACAGTCTAGGCGAGCAGTACTTC,CASSIRRDSLGEQYF,.,15,TRBV19,TRBJ2-7,TRBD1
TGTGCCAGCAGCTTGGAACACTTTCGCACAGATACGCAGTATTTT,CASSLEHFRTDTQYF,.,15,TRBV5-4,TRBJ2-3,.
TGTGCCAGCAGCCCTAGCGGGCGTCCCCTTAACGAGCAGTACTTC,CASSPSGRPLNEQYF,.,15,TRBV11-2,TRBJ2-7,TRBD2
TGTGCCAGCAGCTCTCCGGGACAGCGCAACACCGGGGAGCTGTTTTTT,CASSSPGQRNTGELFF,.,16,TRBV2,TRBJ2-2,TRBD1
TGTGCCAGCAGTTTATGGCAGGGAACGAACTATGGCTACACCTTC,CASSLWQGTNYGYTF,.,15,TRBV27,TRBJ1-2,.
TGTGCCAGCAGTTTAAAGGACACGCAACTTCGACTAGCCAAAAACATTCAGTACTTC,CASSLKDTQLRLAKNIQYF,.,19,TRBV28,TRBJ2-4,.
TGTGCCAGTAGTCCGACAGGGGAGGAGACTGAAGCTTTCTTT,CASSPTGEETEAFF,.,14,TRBV19,TRBJ1-1,TRBD1
TGTGCCAGCAGCCTCCGAGGCTTCGGGGGCTACACCTTC,CASSLRGFGGYTF,.,13,TRBV6-5,TRBJ1-2,.
TGTGCCAGCAGCTTAGCTTCCGATGCTAACTATGGCTACACCTTC,CASSLASDANYGYTF,.,15,TRBV7-8,TRBJ1-2,.
TGCGCCAGCAGCTTGGCCCGGGACAGGGTGCCAGATACGCAGTATTTT,CASSLARDRVPDTQYF,.,16,TRBV5-1,TRBJ2-3,TRBD1
TGTGCCAGCTCACCATCGGACGCCTCAGGTTACTACGAGCAGTACTTC,CASSPSDASGYYEQYF,.,16,TRBV18,TRBJ2-7,.
TGTGCCAGTAGTATAGGAGGCGGGACGAACACCGGGGAGCTGTTTTTT,CASSIGGGTNTGELFF,.,16,TRBV19,TRBJ2-2,.
TGTGCCAGCAGCGTAGCTCCCGGGAACTCCTATGGCTACACCTTC,CASSVAPGNSYGYTF,few,15,TRBV9,TRBJ1-2,.
TGTGCCAGCAGCCCGCGGACAGGGGAAGAGACCCAGTACTTC,CASSPRTGEETQYF,.,14,TRBV7-8,TRBJ2-5,TRBD1
TGTGCCAGCAGCTTGGCCAAGGGTCCCCTCCCCTACGAGCAGTACTTC,CASSLAKGPLPYEQYF,.,16,TRBV5-6,TRBJ2-7,.
TGCGCCAGCAGCCTGGGACTAGCTTATTCCTACGAGCAGTACTTC,CASSLGLAYSYEQYF,.,15,TRBV5-1,TRBJ2-7,TRBD2
TGCGCCAGCAGCTTAACCCAACCCACAGATACGCAGTATTTT,CASSLTQPTDTQYF,.,14,TRBV5-1,TRBJ2-3,.
TGTGCCAGCAGCCAAGTAGGTTTAGAGTCCGCTGAGCAGTTCTTC,CASSQVGLESAEQFF,.,15,TRBV4-2,TRBJ2-1,.
TGTGCCAGCAGCTTAGCGCGGCAGCAGCAAGAGACCCAGTACTTC,CASSLARQQQETQYF,.,15,TRBV7-9,TRBJ2-5,.
TGTGCCAGCAGTGAAAAAAGGGGGCGCGGGCATGGCTACACCTTC,CASSEKRGRGHGYTF,.,15,TRBV6-1,TRBJ1-2,TRBD1